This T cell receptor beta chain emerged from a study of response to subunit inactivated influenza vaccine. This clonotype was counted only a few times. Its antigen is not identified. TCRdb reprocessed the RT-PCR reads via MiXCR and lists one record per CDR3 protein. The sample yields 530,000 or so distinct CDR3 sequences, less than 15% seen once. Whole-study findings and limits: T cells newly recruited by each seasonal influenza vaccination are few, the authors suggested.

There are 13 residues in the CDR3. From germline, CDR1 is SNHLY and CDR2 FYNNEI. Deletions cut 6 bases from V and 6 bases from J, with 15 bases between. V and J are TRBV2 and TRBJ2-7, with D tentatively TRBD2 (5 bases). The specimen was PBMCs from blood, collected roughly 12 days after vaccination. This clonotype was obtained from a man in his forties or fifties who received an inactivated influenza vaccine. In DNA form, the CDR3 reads TGTGCCAGCAGGTTGGAGGAACTCGGCGAGCAGTACTTC. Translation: CASRLEELGEQYF.